The entry that follows covers one T cell receptor (beta chain) sequence. These data originate in a study of blood T cell repertoires in COVID-19. The V end lost 3 bases, the J end lost 9 bases, and 18 bases lay between the germline ends. CDR3 length: 15 residues. Germline CDR1 and CDR2: SGHTA and FQGNSA. Some clones are missing from TCRdb's copy, which holds only in-frame ones; the method was immunoSEQ multiplex PCR. The repertoire holds approximately 64,000 clones, with approximately 90% as singletons. The rearrangement uses TRBV7-2 and TRBJ2-1, with D uncertain. The sequencing input was peripheral blood. This TCR derives from a man aged 70-80 years with acute or convalescent COVID-19. The CDR3, as DNA: TGTGCCAGCAGCTTGATAGTAGCAGCCAGAGGTGAGCAGTTCTTC. This sequence encodes CASSLIVAARGEQFF.